This TCR beta chain was obtained from a study of T-cell memory formation after mild COVID-19. Trimming pared 3 bases from V and 12 bases from J, leaving 16 bases between. The germline V gene has CDR1 SGDLS and CDR2 YYNGEE. CDR3 length: 13 residues. MiXCR was run by TCRdb on the 5' RACE reads, yielding one entry per CDR3 protein. The sample contains just under 550,000 distinct CDR3 sequences, just over 20% of which appear only once. The gene calls are TRBV9 and TRBJ2-1; D is undetermined. This receptor was obtained from an adult woman who had mild COVID-19 (a few samples of this study predate the infection). Cell type and time point are not known. The specimen was PBMCs or a T cell subset sorted from them (not recorded which). The CDR3: CASSAGSGWGQFF. The CDR3 DNA is TGTGCCAGCAGCGCAGGCTCCGGGTGGGGGCAGTTCTTC.